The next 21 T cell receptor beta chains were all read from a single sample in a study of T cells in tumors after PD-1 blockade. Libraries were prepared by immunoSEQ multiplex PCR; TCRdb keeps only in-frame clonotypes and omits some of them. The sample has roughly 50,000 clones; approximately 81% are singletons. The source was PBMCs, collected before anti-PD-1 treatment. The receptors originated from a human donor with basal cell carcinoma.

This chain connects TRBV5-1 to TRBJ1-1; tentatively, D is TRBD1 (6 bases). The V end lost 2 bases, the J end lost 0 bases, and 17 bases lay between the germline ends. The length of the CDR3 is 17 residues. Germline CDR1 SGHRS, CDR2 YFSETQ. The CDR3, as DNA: TGCGCCAGCAGCTTCCGGACAGCTTATCCTATGAACACTGAAGCTTTCTTT. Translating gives CASSFRTAYPMNTEAFF.

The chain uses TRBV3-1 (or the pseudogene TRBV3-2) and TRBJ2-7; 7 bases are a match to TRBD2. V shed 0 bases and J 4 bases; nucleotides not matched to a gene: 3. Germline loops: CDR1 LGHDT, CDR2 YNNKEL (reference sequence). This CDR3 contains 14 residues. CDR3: CASSQDGGGYEQYF. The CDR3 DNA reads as TGTGCCAGCAGCCAAGATGGCGGGGGTTACGAGCAGTACTTC.

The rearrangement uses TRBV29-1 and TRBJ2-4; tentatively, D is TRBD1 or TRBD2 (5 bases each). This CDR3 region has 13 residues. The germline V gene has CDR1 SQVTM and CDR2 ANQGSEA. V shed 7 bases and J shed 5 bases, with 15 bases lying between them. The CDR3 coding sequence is TGCAGCGCCAGGGCGGCCGGGGAAAACATTCAGTACTTC. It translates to CSARAAGENIQYF.

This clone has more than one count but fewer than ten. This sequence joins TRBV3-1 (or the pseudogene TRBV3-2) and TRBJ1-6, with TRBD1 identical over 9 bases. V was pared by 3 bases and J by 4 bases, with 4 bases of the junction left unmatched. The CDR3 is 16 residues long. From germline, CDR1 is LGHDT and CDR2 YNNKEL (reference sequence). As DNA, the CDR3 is TGTGCCAGCAGCCAGGGGACAGGGACATATAATTCACCCCTCCACTTT. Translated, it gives CASSQGTGTYNSPLHF.

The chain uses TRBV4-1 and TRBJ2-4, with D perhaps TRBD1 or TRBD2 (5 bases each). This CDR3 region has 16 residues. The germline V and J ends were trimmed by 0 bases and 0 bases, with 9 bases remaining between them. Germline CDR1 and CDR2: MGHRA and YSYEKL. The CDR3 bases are TGCGCCAGCAGCCAAGAAGCAGGGAGAGCCAAAAACATTCAGTACTTC. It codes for CASSQEAGRAKNIQYF.

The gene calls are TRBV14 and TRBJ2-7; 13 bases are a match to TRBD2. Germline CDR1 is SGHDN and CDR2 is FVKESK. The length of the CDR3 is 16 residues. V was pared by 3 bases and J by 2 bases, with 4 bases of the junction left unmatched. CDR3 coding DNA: TGTGCCAGCAGCCATCCACTAGCGGGGGGGCCCTACGAGCAGTACTTC. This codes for CASSHPLAGGPYEQYF.

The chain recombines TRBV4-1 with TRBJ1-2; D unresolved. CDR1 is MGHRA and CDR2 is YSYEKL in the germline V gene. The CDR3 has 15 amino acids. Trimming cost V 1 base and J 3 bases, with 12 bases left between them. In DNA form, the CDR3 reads TGCGCCAGCAGCCAAGCTCTCAGGACCGACTATGGCTACACCTTC. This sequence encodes CASSQALRTDYGYTF.

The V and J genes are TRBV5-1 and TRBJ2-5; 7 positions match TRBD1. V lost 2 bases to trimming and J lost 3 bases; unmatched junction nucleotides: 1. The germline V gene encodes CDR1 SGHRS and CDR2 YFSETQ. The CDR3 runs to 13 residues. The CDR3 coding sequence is TGCGCCAGCAGCTTTACAGGGGAAGAGACCCAGTACTTC. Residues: CASSFTGEETQYF. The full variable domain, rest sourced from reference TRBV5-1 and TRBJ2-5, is KAGVTQTPRYLIKTRGQQVTLSCSPISGHRSVSWYQQTPGQGLQFLFEYFSETQRNKGNFPGRFSGRQFSNSRSEMNVSTLELGDSALYLCASSFTGEETQYFGPGTRLLVL.

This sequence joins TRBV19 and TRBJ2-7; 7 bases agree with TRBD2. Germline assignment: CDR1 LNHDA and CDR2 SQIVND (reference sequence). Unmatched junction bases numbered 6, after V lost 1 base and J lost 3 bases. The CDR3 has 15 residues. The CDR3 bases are TGTGCCAGTAGTATAGTTCAAGCGGGGAGCTACGAGCAGTACTTC. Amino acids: CASSIVQAGSYEQYF.

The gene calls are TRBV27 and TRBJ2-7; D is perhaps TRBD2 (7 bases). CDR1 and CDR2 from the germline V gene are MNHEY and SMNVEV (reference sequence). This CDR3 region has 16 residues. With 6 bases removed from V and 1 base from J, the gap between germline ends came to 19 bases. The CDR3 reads CASSLMSGGRSYEQYF. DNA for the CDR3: TGTGCCAGCAGCCTAATGTCGGGGGGCAGGTCCTACGAGCAGTACTTC.

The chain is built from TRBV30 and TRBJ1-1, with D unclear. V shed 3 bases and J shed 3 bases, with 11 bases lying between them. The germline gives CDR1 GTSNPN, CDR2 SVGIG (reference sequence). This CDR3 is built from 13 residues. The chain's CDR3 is CAWRTQGYTEAFF. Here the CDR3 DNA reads TGTGCCTGGAGGACCCAAGGGTACACTGAAGCTTTCTTT.

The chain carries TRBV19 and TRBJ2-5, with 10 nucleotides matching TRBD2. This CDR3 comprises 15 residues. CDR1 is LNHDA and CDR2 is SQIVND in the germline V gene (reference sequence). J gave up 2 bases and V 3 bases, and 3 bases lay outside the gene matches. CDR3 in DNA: TGTGCCAGTAGTATCGGACTAGCGGCTCAAGAGACCCAGTACTTC. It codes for CASSIGLAAQETQYF.

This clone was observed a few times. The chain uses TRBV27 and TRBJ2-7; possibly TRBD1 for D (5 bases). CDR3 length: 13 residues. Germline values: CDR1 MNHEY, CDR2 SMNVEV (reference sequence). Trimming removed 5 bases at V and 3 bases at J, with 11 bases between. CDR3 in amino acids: CASSPREFYEQYF. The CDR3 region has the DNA TGTGCCAGCAGTCCCAGGGAATTCTACGAGCAGTACTTC.

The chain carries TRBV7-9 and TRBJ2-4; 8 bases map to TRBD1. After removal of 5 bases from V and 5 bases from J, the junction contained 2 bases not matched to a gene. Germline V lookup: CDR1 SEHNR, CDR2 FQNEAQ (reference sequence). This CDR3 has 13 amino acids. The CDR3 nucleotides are TGTGCCAGCAGCCGGGGACAGGAAAACATTCAGTACTTC. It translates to CASSRGQENIQYF. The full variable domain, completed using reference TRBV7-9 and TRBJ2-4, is DTGVSQNPRHKITKRGQNVTFRCDPISEHNRLYWYRQTLGQGPEFLTYFQNEAQLEKSRLLSDRFSAERPKGSFSTLEIQRTEQGDSAMYLCASSRGQENIQYFGAGTRLSVL.

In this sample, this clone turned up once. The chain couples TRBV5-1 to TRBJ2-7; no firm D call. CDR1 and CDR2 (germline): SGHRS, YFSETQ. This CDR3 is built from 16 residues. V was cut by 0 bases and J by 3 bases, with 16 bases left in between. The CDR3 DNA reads TGCGCCAGCAGCTTGGAAGGACCCCCTCTCGACTACGAGCAGTACTTC. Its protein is CASSLEGPPLDYEQYF.

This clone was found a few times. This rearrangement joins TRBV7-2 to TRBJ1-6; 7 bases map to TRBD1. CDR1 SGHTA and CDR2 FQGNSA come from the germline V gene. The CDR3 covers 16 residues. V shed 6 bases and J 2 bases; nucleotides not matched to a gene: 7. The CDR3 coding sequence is TGTGCCAGCAGACTGCCGGGACAGACCTATAATTCACCCCTCCACTTT. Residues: CASRLPGQTYNSPLHF.

The CDR3 coding sequence is TGTGCCAGCAGTCCGACAGGGGGGAACACTGAAGCTTTCTTT. Protein product: CASSPTGGNTEAFF. This chain links TRBV6-4 with TRBJ1-1, with 9 bases that match TRBD1. Germline lookup yields CDR1 MRHNA and CDR2 SNTAGT. This CDR3 contains 14 residues. The J segment lost 1 base and the V segment lost 5 bases, leaving 2 bases of the junction unmatched.

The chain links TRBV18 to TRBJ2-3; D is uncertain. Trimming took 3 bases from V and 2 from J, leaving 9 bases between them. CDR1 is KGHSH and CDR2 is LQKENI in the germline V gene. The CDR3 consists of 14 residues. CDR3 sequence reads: CASSPISSTDTQYF. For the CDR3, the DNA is TGTGCCAGCTCACCTATTTCCTCCACAGATACGCAGTATTTT. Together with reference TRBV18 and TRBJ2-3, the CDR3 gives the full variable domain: NAGVMQNPRHLVRRRGQEARLRCSPMKGHSHVYWYRQLPEEGLKFMVYLQKENIIDESGMPKERFSAEFPKEGPSILRIQQVVRGDSAAYFCASSPISSTDTQYFGPGTRLTVL.

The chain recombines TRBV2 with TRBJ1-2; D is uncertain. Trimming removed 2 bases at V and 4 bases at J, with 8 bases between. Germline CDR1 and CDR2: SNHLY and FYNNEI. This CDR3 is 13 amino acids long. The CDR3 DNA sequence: TGTGCCAGCAGTGAATTGGGCCTCTATGGCTACACCTTC. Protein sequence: CASSELGLYGYTF. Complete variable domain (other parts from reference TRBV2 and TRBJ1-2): EPEVTQTPSHQVTQMGQEVILRCVPISNHLYFYWYRQILGQKVEFLVSFYNNEISEKSEIFDDQFSVERPDGSNFTLKIRSTKLEDSAMYFCASSELGLYGYTFGSGTRLTVV.

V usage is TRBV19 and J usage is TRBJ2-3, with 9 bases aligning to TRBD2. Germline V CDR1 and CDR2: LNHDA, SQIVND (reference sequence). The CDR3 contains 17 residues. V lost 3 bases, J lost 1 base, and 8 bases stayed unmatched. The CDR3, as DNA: TGTGCCAGTAGTATGCGGGGTAGCGGGGGACGCACAGATACGCAGTATTTT. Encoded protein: CASSMRGSGGRTDTQYF.

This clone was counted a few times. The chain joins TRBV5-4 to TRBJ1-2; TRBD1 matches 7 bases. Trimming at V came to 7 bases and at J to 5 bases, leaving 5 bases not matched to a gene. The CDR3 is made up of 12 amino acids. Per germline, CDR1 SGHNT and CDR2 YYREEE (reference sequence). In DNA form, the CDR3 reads TGTGCCAGCTCGTCAGGGGGGTATGGCTACACCTTC. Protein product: CASSSGGYGYTF.